Each of the 3 T cell receptor beta chains below was sequenced from the same sample in a study of T cell responses to AZD1222 COVID-19 vaccine. The table came from immunoSEQ multiplex PCR; TCRdb's copy has only in-frame clones and leaves some out. The table has about 150,000 clones, approximately 89% seen once; the top ten hold approximately 1.8%. Sequences were derived from peripheral blood, sampled 28 days after the second AZD1222 dose. These receptors all stem from an adult who received the AZD1222 COVID-19 vaccine.

V usage is TRBV30 and J usage is TRBJ1-2; D is perhaps TRBD1 (5 bases). The CDR3 consists of 14 residues. With 4 bases removed from V and 8 bases from J, the gap between germline ends came to 20 bases. Germline V lookup: CDR1 GTSNPN, CDR2 SVGIG (reference sequence). The chain's CDR3 is CAWNPGDRWEGYTF. CDR3 nucleotides: TGTGCCTGGAATCCCGGTGACAGATGGGAAGGCTACACCTTC.

This clone has a handful of counts. V gene TRBV2 combines with J gene TRBJ1-1; 7 positions agree with TRBD1. Germline-derived CDR1 and CDR2 are SNHLY and FYNNEI. After removal of 5 bases from V and 9 bases from J, the junction contained 6 bases not matched to a gene. The CDR3 totals 12 residues. The CDR3 coding sequence is TGTGCCAGCAGTTTCGGACAGGACAAAGCTTTCTTT. It codes for CASSFGQDKAFF.

V and J are TRBV7-2 and TRBJ2-3, with D possibly TRBD1 on 5 matching bases. CDR3 length equals 16 residues. Between the trimmed V and J ends, which lost 1 base and 2 bases, there was a span of 13 bases. Germline assignment: CDR1 SGHTA and CDR2 FQGNSA. The CDR3 coding sequence is TGTGCCAGCAGCTTAGGGGCAGGGCCCTCCACAGATACGCAGTATTTT. It translates to CASSLGAGPSTDTQYF.